One sample yielded the 25 T cell receptor beta chains listed below, sequenced in a study of blood T cell repertoires in COVID-19. Sequencing used immunoSEQ multiplex PCR; TCRdb keeps in-frame clones, though not all of them. Of around 180,000 clones listed, about four fifths are singletons. The specimen was PBMCs or T cells enriched from blood (not recorded which). Receptor source: a man aged 50 to 59 who had recovered from COVID-19.

This sequence joins TRBV28 and TRBJ2-2; 9 positions agree with TRBD1. V shed 5 bases, J shed 4 bases, and the junction held 17 bases outside the gene matches. The germline V gene has CDR1 MDHEN and CDR2 SYDVKM. The CDR3 consists of 19 residues. CDR3: CASSPIGQGIELGTGELFF. In DNA form, the CDR3 reads TGTGCCAGCAGTCCGATTGGACAGGGGATAGAATTGGGCACCGGGGAGCTGTTTTTT. Using reference TRBV28 and TRBJ2-2 for the parts outside the CDR3, the full variable domain is DVKVTQSSRYLVKRTGEKVFLECVQDMDHENMFWYRQDPGLGLRLIYFSYDVKMKEKGDIPEGYSVSREKKERFSLILESASTNQTSMYLCASSPIGQGIELGTGELFFGEGSRLTVL.

The sample holds one count of this clone. The chain is built from TRBV7-9 and TRBJ1-2; D is perhaps TRBD1 (6 bases). Trimming removed 3 bases at V and 3 bases at J, with 11 bases between. The CDR3 covers 14 residues. Germline lookup yields CDR1 SEHNR and CDR2 FQNEAQ (reference sequence). CDR3 coding DNA: TGTGCCAGCAGCTTGGACAGCCTCCACTATGGCTACACCTTC. This sequence encodes CASSLDSLHYGYTF.

The chain combines TRBV5-5 with TRBJ2-3; 8 nucleotides align to TRBD2. Germline V gene lookup returns CDR1 SGHKS and CDR2 YYEKEE (reference sequence). This CDR3 contains 15 residues. Trimming at V came to 6 bases and at J to 1 base, leaving 7 bases not matched to a gene. The CDR3 nucleotides are TGTGCCAGCACCCGGGGGGGGGCGGGCACAGATACGCAGTATTTT. Translating it yields CASTRGGAGTDTQYF.

This chain uses TRBV9 with TRBJ1-1, with D unresolved. The CDR3 is 14 amino acids. V lost 3 bases and J 1 base, leaving 10 bases between the germline ends. Germline-derived CDR1 and CDR2 are SGDLS and YYNGEE. CDR3 coding DNA: TGTGCCAGCAGCGATCCGACTCCGAACACTGAAGCTTTCTTT. Encoded protein: CASSDPTPNTEAFF.

The chain employs TRBV6-5 and TRBJ2-7; TRBD2 is a possible D gene (5 bases). CDR3 length: 14 residues. Trimming removed 3 bases at V and 4 bases at J, with 13 bases between. The germline V gene encodes CDR1 MNHEY and CDR2 SVGAGI. The CDR3 DNA reads as TGTGCCAGCAGTTATAAGGGCGGACTTTACGAGCAGTACTTC. Protein: CASSYKGGLYEQYF.

The CDR3: CASGGGEGYTEAFF. The DNA for the CDR3 is TGTGCCTCCGGCGGGGGAGAGGGGTACACTGAAGCTTTCTTT. The chain combines TRBV10-3 with TRBJ1-1, with TRBD1 as a possible D gene (5 bases). CDR3 length: 14 amino acids. Germline loops: CDR1 ENHRY, CDR2 SYGVKD. V gave up 11 bases and J gave up 3 bases, with 19 bases separating them.

The rearrangement uses TRBV3-1 (or the pseudogene TRBV3-2) and TRBJ1-6; 9 bases align to TRBD1. Trimming removed 6 bases from V and 7 bases from J; junction bases left unmatched: 7. The CDR3 is made up of 15 amino acids. Per germline, CDR1 LGHDT and CDR2 YNNKEL (reference sequence). The DNA for the CDR3 is TGTGCCAGCAGACTCTGGGACAGGGAAAATTCACCCCTCCACTTT. Translated, it gives CASRLWDRENSPLHF.

This chain links TRBV9 with TRBJ1-3; the D gene is possibly TRBD1 (6 bases). From germline, CDR1 is SGDLS and CDR2 YYNGEE. The CDR3 extends over 16 amino acids. V was pared by 4 bases and J by 4 bases, with 18 bases between. The CDR3 protein is CASSPRQVPKGNTIYF. Written as DNA, the CDR3 is TGTGCCAGCAGCCCCCGACAGGTTCCCAAGGGAAACACCATATATTTT.

The chain joins TRBV7-9 to TRBJ1-1, with D unresolved. The V gene lost 5 bases and the J gene lost 1 base, with 5 bases spanning the gap. Germline CDR1 SEHNR, CDR2 FQNEAQ (reference sequence). The CDR3 has 12 amino acids. The CDR3 protein is CASSPRNTEAFF. Written as DNA, the CDR3 is TGTGCCAGCAGCCCTCGGAACACTGAAGCTTTCTTT.

The chain combines TRBV29-1 with TRBJ2-2; tentative D call: TRBD1 (5 bases). Germline values: CDR1 SQVTM, CDR2 ANQGSEA. The V end was cut by 7 bases, the J end by 4 bases, with 13 bases between. CDR3 length: 13 residues. The CDR3 region is CSGRQRGTGELFF. The CDR3 DNA reads as TGCAGCGGACGACAGAGAGGCACCGGGGAGCTGTTTTTT.

The chain links TRBV5-1 to TRBJ2-3; 13 bases agree with TRBD2. Germline assignment: CDR1 SGHRS and CDR2 YFSETQ. Trimming at V came to 4 bases and at J to 0 bases, leaving 11 bases not matched to a gene. The CDR3 spans 19 residues. The CDR3 DNA reads TGCGCCAGCAGCACCGCCGGGACTAGCGGGGCAACTAGCACAGATACGCAGTATTTT. Translated, it gives CASSTAGTSGATSTDTQYF.

This clone has only one observation. The CDR3 sequence: CASSSTERGGYGYTF. The CDR3 nucleotides are TGTGCCAGCAGCTCCACGGAAAGGGGGGGGTATGGCTACACCTTC. The V and J genes are TRBV13 and TRBJ1-2, with a weak D call TRBD1 (6 bases). The CDR3 contains 15 residues. The germline V gene has CDR1 PRHDT and CDR2 FYEKMQ (reference sequence). V gave up 4 bases and J gave up 5 bases, with 17 bases separating them.

The rearrangement uses TRBV18 and TRBJ2-1; possibly TRBD2 for D (6 bases). The CDR3 loop spans 14 amino acids. Deletions cut 3 bases from V and 7 bases from J, with 13 bases between. Germline V gene sequence: CDR1 KGHSH, CDR2 LQKENI. CDR3 nucleotide sequence: TGTGCCAGCTCACCCCTAGGACGGGAGAATGAGCAGTTCTTC. It yields the protein CASSPLGRENEQFF.

The count of this clone is one. The chain employs TRBV5-4 and TRBJ2-5; 9 bases line up with TRBD1. CDR1 is SGHNT and CDR2 is YYREEE in the germline V gene (reference sequence). The J segment lost 4 bases and the V segment lost 3 bases, leaving 7 bases of the junction unmatched. CDR3 length: 15 amino acids. CDR3 coding DNA: TGTGCCAGCAGCTCTCGACAGGGGGTACGAGAGACCCAGTACTTC. Translating gives CASSSRQGVRETQYF.

The CDR3 nucleotides are TGTGCCAGCAGCCCTTGGGAGGCCGGCAATCAGCCCCAGCATTTT. Amino acids: CASSPWEAGNQPQHF. The chain combines TRBV7-8 with TRBJ1-5; D is unclear. Per germline, CDR1 SGHVS and CDR2 FQNEAQ. The CDR3 length is 15 residues. V dropped 5 bases and J dropped 2 bases, with 13 bases sitting between them.

V is TRBV24-1 and J is TRBJ2-3; 8 nucleotides match TRBD2. The length of the CDR3 is 17 residues. V trimming: 3 bases; J trimming: 6 bases; junction bases outside the gene matches: 13. The germline CDR1 and CDR2 sequences are KGHDR and SFDVKD. CDR3 sequence (DNA): TGTGCCACCAGTGATCCCCGGGGGGGGGAGAAAGGGGATACGCAGTATTTT. Encoded protein: CATSDPRGGEKGDTQYF.

This clone turned up a few times. The gene calls are TRBV7-9 and TRBJ2-5; D is ambiguous. This CDR3 has 12 amino acids. Germline values: CDR1 SEHNR, CDR2 FQNEAQ (reference sequence). Trimming stripped 8 bases from V and 2 bases from J, with 9 bases between. CDR3 sequence reads: CASVETQETQYF. The CDR3 nucleotides are TGTGCCAGCGTAGAGACTCAAGAGACCCAGTACTTC.

This chain uses TRBV11-1 with TRBJ1-1; 8 bases are shared with TRBD1. Germline V lookup: CDR1 SGHAT, CDR2 FQDESV (reference sequence). V dropped 1 base and J dropped 1; count of bases not matched to a gene: 5. CDR3 length: 16 amino acids. In nucleotides, the CDR3 is TGTGCCAGCAGCTTAGGAGACAGGGGTTGGAACACTGAAGCTTTCTTT. Translation gives CASSLGDRGWNTEAFF. The full variable domain, rest sourced from reference TRBV11-1 and TRBJ1-1, is EAEVAQSPRYKITEKSQAVAFWCDPISGHATLYWYRQILGQGPELLVQFQDESVVDDSQLPKDRFSAERLKGVDSTLKIQPAELGDSAMYLCASSLGDRGWNTEAFFGQGTRLTVV.

This sequence joins TRBV5-6 and TRBJ1-1; no reliable D call. Per germline, CDR1 SGHDT and CDR2 YYEEEE. V lost 3 bases and J lost 1, with 13 bases in between. There are 15 residues in the CDR3. The CDR3 reads CASSSRGGTNTEAFF. In DNA form, the CDR3 reads TGTGCCAGCAGCTCGCGCGGTGGAACGAACACTGAAGCTTTCTTT.

The genes are TRBV5-4 and TRBJ2-4; TRBD1 aligns across 8 bases. Trimming removed 4 bases from V and 1 base from J; junction bases left unmatched: 7. Germline CDR1 reads SGHNT; CDR2 reads YYREEE (reference sequence). The CDR3 has 16 residues. CDR3 nucleotides: TGTGCCAGCAGCCAAGGCCAGGGGGCGGCCAAAAACATTCAGTACTTC. It yields the protein CASSQGQGAAKNIQYF.

This clone was seen a single time. This chain links TRBV2 with TRBJ1-2; D uncertain. CDR3 length: 12 residues. Trimming stripped 2 bases from V and 4 bases from J, with 5 bases between. Germline assignment: CDR1 SNHLY and CDR2 FYNNEI. The CDR3 region is CASSEQVYGYTF. The CDR3, as DNA: TGTGCCAGCAGTGAACAGGTCTATGGCTACACCTTC.

The chain recombines TRBV18 with TRBJ1-1, with D unresolved. The CDR3 spans 12 residues. Germline V CDR1 and CDR2: KGHSH, LQKENI. Trimming took 6 bases from V and 11 from J, leaving 16 bases between them. CDR3 sequence (DNA): TGTGCCAGCTCGGTCGGGGAGAACGCGGCTTTCTTT. Encoded protein: CASSVGENAAFF.

The chain is built from TRBV30 and TRBJ1-3; unclear D gene. This CDR3 is built from 14 residues. Per germline, CDR1 GTSNPN and CDR2 SVGIG (reference sequence). V lost 2 bases and J 2 bases, leaving 10 bases between the germline ends. The CDR3 nucleotides read TGTGCCTGGAGTTTGGGTAGCACTGGAAACACCATATATTTT. This gives the protein CAWSLGSTGNTIYF. Full variable domain (missing parts from reference TRBV30 and TRBJ1-3): SQTIHQWPATLVQPVGSPLSLECTVEGTSNPNLYWYRQAAGRGLQLLFYSVGIGQISSEVPQNLSASRPQDRQFILSSKKLLLSDSGFYLCAWSLGSTGNTIYFGEGSWLTVV.

The chain recombines TRBV24-1 with TRBJ1-1, with TRBD1 as a possible D gene (6 bases). The CDR3 contains 13 residues. V was trimmed by 7 bases and J by 7 bases, leaving 15 bases between them. Looked up from germline, CDR1 is KGHDR and CDR2 is SFDVKD. In DNA, the CDR3 is TGTGCCACCAGCCCCGGGGGGCAGGATGAAGCTTTCTTT. It translates to CATSPGGQDEAFF.

The chain couples TRBV3-1 (or the pseudogene TRBV3-2) to TRBJ1-2; D not certain. Trimming stripped 1 base from V and 0 bases from J, with 12 bases between. Germline CDR1 reads LGHDT; CDR2 reads YNNKEL (reference sequence). CDR3 length: 16 amino acids. CDR3 amino acids: CASSQVLTVANYGYTF. In DNA form, the CDR3 reads TGTGCCAGCAGCCAAGTCCTAACAGTAGCTAACTATGGCTACACCTTC.